The following is a TCR beta chain sequence with its context. V dropped 4 bases and J dropped 6 bases, with 9 bases sitting between them. Germline-derived CDR1 and CDR2 are SQVTM and ANQGSEA. This CDR3 has 12 amino acids. The study assigned cohorts using participant-reported clinical history. Symptom resolution, clearance, or two negative PCRs marked donors in Cohort 3 as recovered. The sample originates from a study of blood T cell repertoires in COVID-19. Looking at the study overall: The United States, Italy and Spain were the sources of the acute and convalescent COVID-19 samples. From T cells, B-cell-depleted T cells, or PBMCs came the material, which was cDNA or gDNA.

Clones were sequenced by immunoSEQ multiplex PCR, and TCRdb holds only the in-frame ones, with some missing. There are 200,000 to 250,000 clones in the sample; around 85% occur only once, and approximately 18% lies in the top ten. Sequenced material: PBMCs or T cells enriched from blood (not recorded which). The clonotype originates from a middle-aged man who had recovered from COVID-19. This chain joins TRBV29-1 and TRBJ2-2; D not resolved. CDR3 sequence reads: CSVVQPAGELFF. In nucleotides, the CDR3 is TGCAGCGTTGTACAACCAGCCGGGGAGCTGTTTTTT.